This T cell receptor beta chain was recovered during a study of blood T cells in healthy people across ages. V was cut by 6 bases and J by 3 bases, with 14 bases left in between. The CDR3 totals 14 residues. Germline CDR1 LGHNA, CDR2 YNFKEQ. This clonotype has a single count. For the second PCR, which ran for 7 to 11 cycles, a sample-barcoded 5' primer and a J-beta primer mix were used. One entry per CDR3 protein, called by TCRdb with MiXCR from the 5' RACE reads. The sample holds more than 1,400,000 distinct CDR3 sequences, approximately 42% seen once. The chain combines TRBV4-2 with TRBJ1-2; D ambiguous. The receptor comes from a woman between 18 and 29 years old in good health. The sample comprised blood. The CDR3 DNA sequence: TGTGCCAGCAGGACCGCAGGTGCTGACTATGGCTACACCTTC. Translation: CASRTAGADYGYTF.